Shown below are 2 T cell receptor beta chains from a single sample sequenced in a study of T cell changes during pregnancy in multiple sclerosis. The assay was immunoSEQ multiplex PCR, and TCRdb's table has in-frame clones only and misses some. The repertoire includes under 110,000 clones, 75% to 95% of them detected once, and roughly 1.6% sits in the top ten. Sample: peripheral blood, taken before pregnancy. The receptors were gathered from a female donor with multiple sclerosis, enrolled in a pregnancy study.

The genes are TRBV11-2 and TRBJ2-5; maybe TRBD2 (5 bases). Trimming removed 5 bases from V and 2 bases from J, with 9 bases in between. Per germline, CDR1 SGHAT and CDR2 FQNNGV. This CDR3 spans 13 amino acids. The CDR3 reads CASSRPGQETQYF. DNA for the CDR3: TGTGCCAGCAGCCGACCGGGGCAAGAGACCCAGTACTTC.

The chain combines TRBV27 with TRBJ2-3, with 7 bases lining up with TRBD2. V shed 7 bases and J 6 bases; nucleotides not matched to a gene: 13. The germline V gene has CDR1 MNHEY and CDR2 SMNVEV (reference sequence). CDR3 length equals 15 residues. CDR3 sequence reads: CASNMGRVKTDTQYF. For the CDR3, the DNA is TGTGCCAGCAACATGGGGAGGGTGAAAACCGATACGCAGTATTTT.